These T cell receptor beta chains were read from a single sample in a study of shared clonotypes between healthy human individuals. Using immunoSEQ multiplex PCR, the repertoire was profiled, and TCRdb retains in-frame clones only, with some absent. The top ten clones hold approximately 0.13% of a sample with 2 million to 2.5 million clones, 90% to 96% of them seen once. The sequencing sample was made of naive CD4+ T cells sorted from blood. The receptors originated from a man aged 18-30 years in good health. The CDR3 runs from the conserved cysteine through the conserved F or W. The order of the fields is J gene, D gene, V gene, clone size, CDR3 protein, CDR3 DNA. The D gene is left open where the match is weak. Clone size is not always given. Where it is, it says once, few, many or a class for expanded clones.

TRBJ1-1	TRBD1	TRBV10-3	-	CAISRGVVTEAFF	TGTGCCATCAGCAGGGGGGTTGTCACTGAAGCTTTCTTT
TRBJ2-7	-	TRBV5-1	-	CASSPKNLWGLYEQYF	TGCGCCAGCAGCCCCAAAAATCTATGGGGGCTCTACGAGCAGTACTTC
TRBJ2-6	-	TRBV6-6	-	CASTLQSSGANVLTF	TGTGCCAGCACCCTCCAGAGCTCCGGGGCCAACGTCCTGACTTTC
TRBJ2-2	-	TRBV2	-	CASSEEGGQGGELFF	TGTGCCAGCAGTGAAGAGGGGGGACAAGGTGGGGAGCTGTTTTTT
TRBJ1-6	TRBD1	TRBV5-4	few	CASSPRTGGSSPLHF	TGTGCCAGCAGCCCCCGGACAGGGGGCAGTTCACCCCTCCACTTT
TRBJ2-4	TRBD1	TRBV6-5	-	CASSTGTGKNIQYF	TGTGCCAGCAGTACCGGGACAGGGAAAAACATTCAGTACTTC
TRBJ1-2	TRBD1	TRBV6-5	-	CASSRQGSNYGYTF	TGTGCCAGCAGCCGACAGGGTTCTAACTATGGCTACACCTTC
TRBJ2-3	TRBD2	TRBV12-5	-	CASGTRTSGRMTDTQYF	TGTGCTAGTGGGACTCGGACTAGCGGGAGGATGACAGATACGCAGTATTTT
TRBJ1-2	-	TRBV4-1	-	CASSSPAGRYGYTF	TGCGCCAGCAGCTCCCCCGCAGGGAGGTATGGCTACACCTTC
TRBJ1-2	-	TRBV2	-	CASSEVGGYTF	TGTGCCAGCAGTGAGGTTGGCGGCTACACCTTC
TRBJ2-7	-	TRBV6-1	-	CASSDFVTSPYEQYF	TGTGCCAGCAGTGACTTCGTCACTAGCCCCTACGAGCAGTACTTC
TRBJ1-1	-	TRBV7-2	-	CASSPDGGSRAFF	TGTGCCAGCAGCCCCGACGGGGGGTCGAGAGCTTTCTTT
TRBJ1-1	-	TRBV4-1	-	CASSQVWAMNTEAFF	TGCGCCAGCAGCCAAGTCTGGGCTATGAACACTGAAGCTTTCTTT
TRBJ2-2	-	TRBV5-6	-	CASSLELNTGELFF	TGTGCCAGCAGCTTGGAATTGAACACCGGGGAGCTGTTTTTT
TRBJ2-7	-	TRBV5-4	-	CASSLTIGTLSSYEQYF	TGTGCCAGCAGCTTGACTATTGGGACATTGAGCTCCTACGAGCAGTACTTC
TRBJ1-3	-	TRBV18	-	CASSPTAAGGSSGNTIYF	TGTGCCAGCTCACCGACAGCGGCGGGCGGAAGCTCTGGAAACACCATATATTTT